A single sample gave rise to the 21 T cell receptor beta chains below, sequenced in a study of T cells in Graves' hyperthyroidism and ophthalmopathy. Researchers took RNA transcripts and amplified the TCR beta CDR3 regions from them. In the first-round RT-PCR of the TCR CDR3, the HTBI primer set was used. TCRdb called the multiplex PCR reads again in MiXCR, with one record for every CDR3 protein. Of 450,000 to 650,000 distinct CDR3 sequences listed, roughly a sixth were seen once; the top ten hold around 17%. Sequencing was performed on blood. The receptors derive from a woman younger than 35 with Graves' ophthalmopathy.

This clonotype was observed at least ten times. V gene TRBV12-3 or TRBV12-4 combines with J gene TRBJ2-5; 13 bases are a match to TRBD2. This CDR3 contains 17 residues. Trimming removed 3 bases from V and 5 bases from J; junction bases left unmatched: 9. The CDR3 DNA sequence: TGTGCCAGCAGTTTTGAAGGAACTAGCGGGGGGGCTGAGACCCAGTACTTC. This codes for CASSFEGTSGGAETQYF.

The chain carries TRBV6-1 and TRBJ2-3; 7 bases are a match to TRBD2. Germline values: CDR1 MNHNS, CDR2 SASEGT. V lost 3 bases to trimming and J lost 2 bases; unmatched junction nucleotides: 5. The CDR3 is 15 residues long. As DNA, the CDR3 is TGTGCCAGCAGTGATACGGGAGGTCCCACAGATACGCAGTATTTT. It encodes CASSDTGGPTDTQYF.

The rearrangement uses TRBV20-1 and TRBJ1-1; possibly TRBD1 for D (6 bases). Deletions cut 6 bases from V and 0 bases from J, with 14 bases between. The V gene's germline CDR1 is DFQATT and CDR2 SNEGSKA (reference sequence). This CDR3 has 14 residues. The CDR3 nucleotides read TGCAGTGCCAGAACGGACAGTTTGAACACTGAAGCTTTCTTT. Its protein is CSARTDSLNTEAFF.

This sequence joins TRBV7-8 and TRBJ2-1; the match to TRBD2 covers 16 bases. With 4 bases clipped from V and 8 bases from J, the junction kept 17 bases outside the gene matches. This CDR3 is built from 20 residues. Per the germline V gene, CDR1 is SGHVS and CDR2 is FQNEAQ. The DNA for the CDR3 is TGTGCCAGCAGCTCAGATCGAATCACAGGGACTAGCGGGAGGGCCGATGAGCAGTTCTTC. Protein product: CASSSDRITGTSGRADEQFF.

The V gene is TRBV2, the J gene TRBJ1-6; 7 bases map to TRBD1. V was pared by 5 bases and J by 10 bases, with 8 bases of the junction left unmatched. This CDR3 is built from 14 residues. The germline V gene has CDR1 SNHLY and CDR2 FYNNEI. In DNA, the CDR3 is TGTGCCAGCAGTACCGACAGGGAATCCTCACCCCTCCACTTT. Amino acid sequence: CASSTDRESSPLHF.

This clonotype was counted only a few times. The V and J genes are TRBV7-3 and TRBJ2-3; unclear D gene. TRBJ1-5 matches the DNA end more closely, so the J call is doubtful. Germline V gives CDR1 SGHTA, CDR2 FQGTGA. The CDR3 extends over 17 amino acids. The CDR3: CASSLYLGGVGTDTQHF. DNA of the CDR3: TGTGCCAGCAGCCTATATTTGGGAGGTGTTGGCACAGATACGCAGCATTTT.

Many counts were recorded for this clonotype. The V gene is TRBV7-2, the J gene TRBJ2-1; D is ambiguous. The germline V gene has CDR1 SGHTA and CDR2 FQGNSA. Deletions cut 3 bases from V and 9 bases from J, with 12 bases between. This CDR3 is 13 amino acids long. In DNA form, the CDR3 reads TGTGCCAGCAGCTTTCTCAGTTCACGTGAGCAGTTCTTC. It translates to CASSFLSSREQFF.

This clonotype was counted a single time. The CDR3 here is CASSTTVGAGGSYEQYF. The CDR3 DNA reads as TGTGCCAGCAGCACAACGGTCGGGGCGGGGGGCTCCTACGAGCAGTACTTC. This chain joins TRBV27 and TRBJ2-7; 8 bases fit TRBD2. The germline gives CDR1 MNHEY, CDR2 SMNVEV (reference sequence). Trimming took 6 bases from V and 0 from J; bases not matched to a gene: 13. The CDR3 extends over 17 amino acids.

This clonotype was seen repeatedly, ten times or more. This sequence joins TRBV20-1 and TRBJ2-3; 7 nucleotides align to TRBD1. CDR3 size: 14 residues. CDR1 is DFQATT, CDR2 SNEGSKA, per germline (reference sequence). V lost 3 bases, J lost 2 bases, and 5 bases stayed unmatched. The CDR3 loop is CSASRDSHTDTQYF. The CDR3 nucleotides are TGCAGTGCTAGCCGGGACAGCCACACAGATACGCAGTATTTT.

This clonotype was counted ten times or more. The chain is built from TRBV4-1 and TRBJ2-7; D may be TRBD1 or TRBD2 (5 bases each). Per the germline V gene, CDR1 is MGHRA and CDR2 is YSYEKL. V was pared by 1 base and J by 6 bases, with 10 bases between. This CDR3 is 13 amino acids long. The CDR3 loop reads CASSQAGAIEQYF. The CDR3 DNA reads as TGCGCCAGCAGCCAAGCCGGGGCGATCGAGCAGTACTTC.

The V call is TRBV12-3 or TRBV12-4, the J call TRBJ2-7; D unclear. The CDR3 covers 14 residues. Trimming stripped 8 bases from V and 2 bases from J, with 16 bases between. The chain's CDR3 is CASAADLGPYEQYF. The CDR3 DNA sequence: TGTGCCAGCGCCGCTGATTTGGGTCCCTACGAGCAGTACTTC.

The rearrangement joins TRBV7-2 to TRBJ2-2; no definite D call. The CDR3 is 13 residues long. CDR1 and CDR2 (germline): SGHTA, FQGNSA. Trimming removed 6 bases at V and 5 bases at J, with 10 bases between. The CDR3 spells CASRRMGTGELFF. DNA for the CDR3: TGTGCCAGCAGGCGTATGGGGACCGGGGAGCTGTTTTTT.

This clonotype showed up just a few times. Here the CDR3 reads CASSQEGQGIYGYTF. The CDR3 DNA reads as TGCGCCAGCAGCCAGGAAGGACAGGGGATCTATGGCTACACCTTC. The J gene is TRBJ1-2, the V gene TRBV4-1, with 9 bases matching TRBD1. J gave up 4 bases and V 3 bases, and 6 bases lay outside the gene matches. Germline CDR1 reads MGHRA; CDR2 reads YSYEKL. This CDR3 is built from 15 residues.

Worth noting for this clonotype: A much larger clone differs from this one at a single base, so this may be a read error. The rearrangement joins TRBV5-1 to TRBJ1-2; 8 nucleotides match TRBD1. Germline lookup yields CDR1 SGHRS and CDR2 YFSETQ. CDR3 size: 16 residues. CDR3 in amino acids: CASSTSGTGENHGYTF. In nucleotides, the CDR3 is TGTGCCAGCAGCACATCCGGGACAGGAGAAAACCATGGCTACACCTTC. Filled out from reference TRBV5-1 and TRBJ1-2, the complete variable domain reads KAGVTQTPRYLIKTRGQQVTLSCSPISGHRSVSWYQQTPGQGLQFLFEYFSETQRNKGNFPGRFSGRQFSNSRSEMNVSTLELGDSALYLCASSTSGTGENHGYTFGSGTRLTVV.

This clonotype has ten or more counts. The CDR3 DNA reads as TGTGCCAGCAGCCAAGTTAGGACAGGGGTTAATGAGCAGTTCTTC. It specifies CASSQVRTGVNEQFF. The chain has TRBV3-1 and TRBJ2-1; 9 bases are a match to TRBD1. V lost 1 base and J lost 7; bases outside the gene matches: 5. The CDR3 sequence is 15 residues long. Germline assignment: CDR1 LGHDT and CDR2 YNNKEL (reference sequence).

This clonotype occurred many times. The gene calls are TRBV5-1 and TRBJ2-2; D is perhaps TRBD1 (5 bases). Germline V gene data show CDR1 as SGHRS and CDR2 as YFSETQ. V gave up 1 base and J gave up 3 bases, with 13 bases separating them. The CDR3 consists of 16 residues. The CDR3 sequence is CASSLTGKTDTGELFF. The CDR3 nucleotides are TGCGCCAGCAGCTTGACAGGCAAGACGGACACCGGGGAGCTGTTTTTT.

This clonotype was seen at least ten times. The V call is TRBV28, the J call TRBJ1-1; TRBD1 aligns across 8 bases. CDR1 and CDR2 (germline): MDHEN, SYDVKM. The CDR3 spans 15 residues. J lost 1 base, V lost 8 bases, and 9 bases had no gene match. CDR3 nucleotide sequence: TGTGCCAGCCGGGATCTCAGGGGGCCGAACACTGAAGCTTTCTTT. This translates into CASRDLRGPNTEAFF.

The rearrangement joins TRBV12-3 or TRBV12-4 to TRBJ1-1; tentative D call: TRBD1 (5 bases). This CDR3 has 14 residues. V lost 4 bases and J 4 bases, leaving 13 bases between the germline ends. This chain's CDR3 is CASSSGRRITEAFF. Here the CDR3 DNA reads TGTGCCAGCAGTTCGGGGCGTCGGATCACTGAAGCTTTCTTT.

This clonotype showed up many times. This sequence joins TRBV3-1 and TRBJ2-7; either TRBD1 or TRBD2 may fit D (5 bases each). V was cut by 4 bases and J by 6 bases, with 10 bases left in between. Germline V gene lookup returns CDR1 LGHDT and CDR2 YNNKEL (reference sequence). The CDR3 has 12 residues. CDR3 nucleotide sequence: TGTGCCAGCAGCCGGACTCAGGGCGAGCAGTACTTC. It specifies CASSRTQGEQYF.

In this sample, this clonotype turned up a few times. The rearrangement links TRBV20-1 to TRBJ1-2; the match to TRBD1 covers 8 bases. Germline assignment: CDR1 DFQATT and CDR2 SNEGSKA (reference sequence). The CDR3 loop spans 14 amino acids. The V gene end was trimmed by 6 bases and the J gene end by 4 bases; junction bases not matched to a gene: 10. The CDR3 bases are TGCAGTGCCGCTCCGGGACAGGAAATCTATGGCTACACCTTC. This encodes CSAAPGQEIYGYTF.

A word on this clonotype: The junction departs from the called germline gene at one end, perhaps through a read error. V is TRBV20-1 and J is TRBJ2-5, with 10 positions matching TRBD1. From germline, CDR1 is DFQATT and CDR2 SNEGSKA (reference sequence). This CDR3 is 11 amino acids long. For the CDR3, the DNA is TGCAGTGCTGCCCGGGACAGGGGAAATGACTTC. As protein: CSAARDRGNDF.